This TCR beta chain derives from a study of blood T cell repertoires in COVID-19. Study-wide background: Both acute and convalescent COVID-19 samples were obtained from the United States, Italy and Spain. T cells, B-cell-depleted T cells, or PBMCs provided the cDNA or gDNA that served as material.

Libraries were prepared by immunoSEQ multiplex PCR; TCRdb keeps only in-frame clonotypes and omits some of them. Of about 240,000 clones in the sample, approximately 86% are singletons; the top ten hold about 7.6%. Germline CDR1 is MNHNS and CDR2 is SASEGT. The CDR3 sequence is 15 residues long. V lost 3 bases, J lost 2 bases, and 5 bases stayed unmatched. V and J are TRBV6-1 and TRBJ2-7; TRBD1 agrees at 9 bases. Source material: peripheral blood. This TCR was sampled from a woman aged 70-85 years with active or convalescent COVID-19. CDR3 region: CASSDPGQGTYEQYF. The CDR3 DNA sequence: TGTGCCAGCAGTGATCCGGGACAGGGAACCTACGAGCAGTACTTC.